Listed here are 24 T cell receptor beta chains from one sample, sequenced in a study of blood T cell repertoires in COVID-19. The protocol was immunoSEQ multiplex PCR, while the TCRdb copy is restricted to in-frame clones and leaves out a portion. Of 110,000 to 150,000 clones in the sample, about 89% were seen once. Sequenced sample: PBMCs or T cells enriched from blood (not recorded which). Receptor source: a man in his 60s who had recovered from COVID-19.

The chain recombines TRBV24-1 with TRBJ2-2; TRBD2 matches 8 bases. Germline CDR1 KGHDR, CDR2 SFDVKD. CDR3 size: 16 residues. J gave up 0 bases and V 6 bases, and 5 bases lay outside the gene matches. The CDR3 DNA follows: TGTGCCACCAGTCGGCTAGCGGGCCCGAACACCGGGGAGCTGTTTTTT. Translation gives CATSRLAGPNTGELFF.

The V call is TRBV28, the J call TRBJ1-5; D is undetermined. V lost 4 bases and J lost 3, with 16 bases in between. The CDR3 runs to 16 residues. Germline V gene lookup returns CDR1 MDHEN and CDR2 SYDVKM. CDR3 protein: CASSSRLNSLNQPQHF. The CDR3 DNA reads TGTGCCAGCAGTTCCCGACTGAACTCCCTCAATCAGCCCCAGCATTTT.

The genes are TRBV25-1 and TRBJ2-5; TRBD1 agrees at 8 bases. The CDR3 contains 13 residues. Germline V lookup: CDR1 MGHDK, CDR2 SYGVNS. V shed 6 bases and J 1 base; nucleotides not matched to a gene: 1. In nucleotides, the CDR3 is TGTGCCAGCAGGGGGACAGGCCAAGAGACCCAGTACTTC. Translation: CASRGTGQETQYF.

The CDR3 coding sequence is TGTGCCAGCAGCGTAGGATCAGCGAATCAGCCCCAGCATTTT. This translates into CASSVGSANQPQHF. The chain uses TRBV9 and TRBJ1-5; D call uncertain. The CDR3 totals 14 residues. V dropped 0 bases and J dropped 4 bases, with 8 bases sitting between them. CDR1 SGDLS and CDR2 YYNGEE come from the germline V gene.

The chain employs TRBV2 and TRBJ2-7, with D possibly matching TRBD1 (5 bases). Germline V gene sequence: CDR1 SNHLY, CDR2 FYNNEI. The CDR3 loop spans 13 amino acids. V was clipped by 4 bases and J by 4 bases, with 11 bases between them. This CDR3 is CASSVTVNYEQYF. CDR3 bases: TGTGCCAGCAGTGTGACAGTTAATTACGAGCAGTACTTC.

The rearrangement uses TRBV5-4 and TRBJ1-2; D ambiguous. Trimming removed 2 bases at V and 2 bases at J, with 7 bases between. CDR1 is SGHNT, CDR2 YYREEE, per germline (reference sequence). The CDR3 sequence is 13 residues long. In nucleotides, the CDR3 is TGTGCCAGCAGCTTAGGAGGGAACTATGGCTACACCTTC. Protein sequence: CASSLGGNYGYTF.

The chain combines TRBV18 with TRBJ1-5, with 7 bases aligning to TRBD1. The junction had 4 bases not matched to a gene; V was cut back by 2 bases and J by 0 bases. The germline V gene encodes CDR1 KGHSH and CDR2 LQKENI. The CDR3 spans 16 residues. This CDR3 is CASSPEGALSNQPQHF. As DNA, the CDR3 is TGTGCCAGCTCACCAGAGGGGGCCCTTAGCAATCAGCCCCAGCATTTT. Full variable domain (outside the CDR3, taken from reference TRBV18 and TRBJ1-5): NAGVMQNPRHLVRRRGQEARLRCSPMKGHSHVYWYRQLPEEGLKFMVYLQKENIIDESGMPKERFSAEFPKEGPSILRIQQVVRGDSAAYFCASSPEGALSNQPQHFGDGTRLSIL.

This clone was seen a handful of times. The chain is built from TRBV5-6 and TRBJ1-2; a possible D gene is TRBD1 (5 bases). From germline, CDR1 is SGHDT and CDR2 YYEEEE. Trimming cost V 0 bases and J 6 bases, with 15 bases left between them. This CDR3 is built from 15 residues. DNA for the CDR3: TGTGCCAGCAGCTTGGAGCGCAGGGATCACCATGGCTACACCTTC. Encoded protein: CASSLERRDHHGYTF.

The V and J genes are TRBV4-1 and TRBJ2-3; 14 bases are shared with TRBD2. The CDR3 is 17 residues long. Germline V gene sequence: CDR1 MGHRA, CDR2 YSYEKL. Losses at the gene ends were 4 bases for V and 3 bases for J; bases not matched to a gene: 6. The CDR3 loop reads CASSLGTSGGGTDTQYF. CDR3 nucleotides: TGCGCCAGCAGCCTTGGGACTAGCGGGGGTGGGACAGATACGCAGTATTTT.

This clone was detected once. The chain employs TRBV19 and TRBJ2-3; perhaps TRBD1 as D (6 bases). With 7 bases removed from V and 3 bases from J, the gap between germline ends came to 20 bases. The CDR3 extends over 16 amino acids. In germline, CDR1 is LNHDA, CDR2 SQIVND (reference sequence). CDR3 residues: CASKWRTETVTDTQYF. The CDR3 DNA reads as TGTGCCAGTAAATGGCGGACAGAAACTGTAACAGATACGCAGTATTTT.

This rearrangement joins TRBV5-1 to TRBJ2-2; TRBD2 aligns across 9 bases. Unmatched junction bases numbered 5, after V lost 4 bases and J lost 1 base. This CDR3 is 16 amino acids long. From germline, CDR1 is SGHRS and CDR2 YFSETQ. CDR3 protein: CASSPGSGGNTGELFF. For the CDR3, the DNA is TGCGCCAGCAGCCCCGGTAGCGGGGGGAACACCGGGGAGCTGTTTTTT.

V gene TRBV5-4 combines with J gene TRBJ2-3; possibly TRBD2 for D (5 bases). The V end lost 3 bases, the J end lost 3 bases, and 17 bases lay between the germline ends. This CDR3 is 16 amino acids long. Germline loops: CDR1 SGHNT, CDR2 YYREEE (reference sequence). CDR3 sequence (DNA): TGTGCCAGCAGCTCACCAGGATATAGCGATACAGATACGCAGTATTTT. Residues: CASSSPGYSDTDTQYF.

The chain employs TRBV10-1 and TRBJ2-7, with TRBD2 matching 7 bases. The CDR3 length is 15 residues. V shed 2 bases and J 2 bases; nucleotides not matched to a gene: 6. CDR1 is WNHNN, CDR2 SYGVQD, per germline (reference sequence). CDR3 nucleotide sequence: TGCGCCAGCAGTGAGAGCGGGGCTGCAACCTACGAGCAGTACTTC. Protein sequence: CASSESGAATYEQYF.

This chain connects TRBV11-2 to TRBJ2-1, with D perhaps matching TRBD1 (6 bases). Trimming removed 5 bases from V and 6 bases from J, with 20 bases in between. The V gene's germline CDR1 is SGHAT and CDR2 FQNNGV. The CDR3 contains 16 residues. The CDR3 region has the DNA TGTGCCAGCAGCCTGAATCCTGGACAAGGGGGCAATGAGCAGTTCTTC. Its protein is CASSLNPGQGGNEQFF.

The chain is built from TRBV28 and TRBJ2-7, with D perhaps TRBD2 (5 bases). V lost 2 bases and J lost 6, with 8 bases in between. From germline, CDR1 is MDHEN and CDR2 SYDVKM. The CDR3 contains 12 residues. The CDR3 region has the DNA TGTGCCAGCAGTTTACGGGGTGGCGAGCAGTACTTC. Residues: CASSLRGGEQYF.

The chain combines TRBV3-1 (or the pseudogene TRBV3-2) with TRBJ2-7, with D possibly TRBD1 on 5 matching bases. The germline V gene encodes CDR1 LGHDT and CDR2 YNNKEL (reference sequence). The CDR3 runs 15 residues. Trimming took 0 bases from V and 3 from J, leaving 12 bases between them. CDR3 nucleotide sequence: TGTGCCAGCAGCCAAGAGGCAGGGTTTGACTACGAGCAGTACTTC. Its translation is CASSQEAGFDYEQYF.

A few counts support this clone. The rearrangement links TRBV5-1 to TRBJ2-5, with 7 bases identical to TRBD1. Trimming took 7 bases from V and 5 from J; bases not matched to a gene: 8. CDR3 length: 13 amino acids. Germline assignment: CDR1 SGHRS and CDR2 YFSETQ. Here the CDR3 reads CASCRGGAETQYF. In DNA, the CDR3 is TGCGCCAGCTGCCGAGGGGGCGCGGAGACCCAGTACTTC.

The rearrangement uses TRBV10-3 and TRBJ1-1; 7 nucleotides line up with TRBD1. This CDR3 is built from 14 residues. Germline V gene sequence: CDR1 ENHRY, CDR2 SYGVKD. J was trimmed by 5 bases and V by 6 bases; bases with no gene match: 9. The CDR3 DNA sequence: TGTGCCATCAGGCCCCTAGGGGGCCGAACTGAAGCTTTCTTT. Translating gives CAIRPLGGRTEAFF.

The rearrangement joins TRBV29-1 to TRBJ2-3, with D perhaps TRBD2 (6 bases). Trimming pared 8 bases from V and 3 bases from J, leaving 12 bases between. Germline V gives CDR1 SQVTM, CDR2 ANQGSEA. The CDR3 runs to 12 residues. The CDR3 spells CSSRERTDTQYF. CDR3 sequence (DNA): TGCAGCAGTCGGGAGCGGACAGATACGCAGTATTTT.

This chain links TRBV28 with TRBJ2-1; 11 nucleotides agree with TRBD1. With V trimmed by 3 bases and J by 0 bases, 10 bases remained unmatched. Germline CDR1 is MDHEN and CDR2 is SYDVKM. The CDR3 extends over 19 amino acids. CDR3 sequence reads: CASSLRQGQGGSSYNEQFF. The CDR3 nucleotides read TGTGCCAGCAGTTTGCGTCAGGGACAGGGGGGTAGCTCCTACAATGAGCAGTTCTTC.

This sequence joins TRBV28 and TRBJ1-5; a possible D gene is TRBD1 (5 bases). This CDR3 contains 16 residues. Germline V gives CDR1 MDHEN, CDR2 SYDVKM. Trimming stripped 6 bases from V and 2 bases from J, with 17 bases between. This CDR3 is CASSSGQGGRNQPQHF. The DNA for the CDR3 is TGTGCCAGCAGCTCCGGGCAGGGAGGGCGCAATCAGCCCCAGCATTTT.

The chain recombines TRBV30 with TRBJ2-7, with 8 bases lining up with TRBD2. The V gene's germline CDR1 is GTSNPN and CDR2 SVGIG (reference sequence). This CDR3 comprises 16 residues. Germline trimming cut 5 bases from V and 9 bases from J; bases unmatched to any gene: 21. Written as DNA, the CDR3 is TGTGCCTGGGGCCACCCCCGAGGCGGGGGGTCGATTAGGCAGTACTTC. It yields the protein CAWGHPRGGGSIRQYF.

J is TRBJ2-2 and V is TRBV24-1, with TRBD2 matching over 8 bases. Trimming removed 3 bases from V and 0 bases from J; junction bases left unmatched: 8. CDR3 size: 18 residues. Germline V CDR1 and CDR2: KGHDR, SFDVKD. The DNA for the CDR3 is TGTGCCACCAGTGATATGCGAGTTAGCGGGGCGAACACCGGGGAGCTGTTTTTT. Amino acid sequence: CATSDMRVSGANTGELFF.

This chain links TRBV7-7 with TRBJ2-6; no firm D call. Germline CDR1 and CDR2: SSHAT and FNYEAQ (reference sequence). The CDR3 consists of 15 residues. Trimming took 2 bases from V and 1 from J, leaving 6 bases between them. DNA of the CDR3: TGTGCCAGCAGCTTATCGGTTTCTGGGGCCAACGTCCTGACTTTC. Its translation: CASSLSVSGANVLTF.